This TCR beta chain was found in a study of blood T cell repertoires in COVID-19. Individuals aged about 18 to 89 years were recruited from 24 US areas. Cohort placement rested on clinical history that participants reported themselves. This CDR3 contains 13 residues. Trimming took off 5 bases at V and 3 bases at J, with 10 bases between the two ends. CDR1 is SNHLY and CDR2 is FYNNEI in the germline V gene. This clone was counted a single time. The data were produced by immunoSEQ multiplex PCR, yet TCRdb's version contains in-frame clones alone and is incomplete. This table holds 210,000 or so clones, 80% found once.

What was sequenced was PBMCs or T cells enriched from blood (not recorded which). V usage is TRBV2 and J usage is TRBJ2-5; possibly TRBD1 for D (6 bases). The TCR comes from a young man with acute COVID-19. CDR3 sequence reads: CASSFDRKETQYF. CDR3 DNA sequence: TGTGCCAGCAGTTTTGACAGGAAAGAGACCCAGTACTTC.